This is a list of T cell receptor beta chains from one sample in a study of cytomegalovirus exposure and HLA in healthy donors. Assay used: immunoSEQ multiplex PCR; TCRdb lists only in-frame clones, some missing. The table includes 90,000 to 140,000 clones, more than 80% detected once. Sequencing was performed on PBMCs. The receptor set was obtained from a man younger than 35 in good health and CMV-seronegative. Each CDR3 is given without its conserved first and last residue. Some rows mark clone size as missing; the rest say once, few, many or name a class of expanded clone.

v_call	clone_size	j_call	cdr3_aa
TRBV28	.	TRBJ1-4	ASSQQGAQKLF
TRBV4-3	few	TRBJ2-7	ASSQDGSGQGYEQY
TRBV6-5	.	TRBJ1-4	ASSYLQGGEKLF
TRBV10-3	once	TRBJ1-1	AIRTQANTEAF
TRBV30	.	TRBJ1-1	AWSANRDTEAF
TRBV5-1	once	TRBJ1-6	ASSLAPGSEYSPLH
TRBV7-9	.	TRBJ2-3	SSSSLAGGTTDTQY
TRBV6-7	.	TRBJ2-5	ASSYSRAGGLRETQY
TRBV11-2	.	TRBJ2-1	ASSLGIGGEQF
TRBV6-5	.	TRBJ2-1	ASSEEEYNEQF
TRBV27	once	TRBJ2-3	ASRASGSYRDTQY
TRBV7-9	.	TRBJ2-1	ASSLLAGGRNEQF
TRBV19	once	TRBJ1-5	ASSPGLGQPQH
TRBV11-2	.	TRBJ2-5	ASSLVLAHLRAETQY
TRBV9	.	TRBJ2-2	ASSPKGTGFNTGELF
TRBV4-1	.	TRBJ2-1	ASSPLGPGSPDEQF
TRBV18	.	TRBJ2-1	ASSRSGQGYNEQF
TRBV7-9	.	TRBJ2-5	ASSLTGTSGETQY
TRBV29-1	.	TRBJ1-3	SGIQGNTIY
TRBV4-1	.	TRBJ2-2	ASSLEVGRELF
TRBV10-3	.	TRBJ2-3	AISEGSGSTDTQY
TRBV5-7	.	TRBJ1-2	ASSPNQGEIGYT
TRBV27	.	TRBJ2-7	ASSLPPGSLGYEQY
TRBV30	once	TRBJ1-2	AWTNTDSYGYT
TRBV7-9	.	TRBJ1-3	ASSLGNPGNTIY